The source of this TCR beta chain is a study of T cells in Graves' hyperthyroidism and ophthalmopathy. Study summary: Peripheral blood was acquired at first diagnosis, ahead of any therapy whatsoever.

This clonotype was counted ten times or more. The germline V and J ends were trimmed by 6 bases and 5 bases, with 18 bases remaining between them. The CDR3 covers 15 residues. CDR1 MDHEN and CDR2 SYDVKM come from the germline V gene. RNA transcripts provided the source from which TCR beta CDR3 regions were amplified. The HTBI primer set was used in a first-round RT-PCR of the TCR CDR3. Each CDR3 protein is one row after TCRdb ran MiXCR on the multiplex PCR reads. The data show around 300,000 distinct CDR3 sequences, 11% to 15% seen once. With a duration under 2 months, the hyperthyroidism was newly diagnosed in patients aged 18 to 65. This sample holds PBMCs from approximately 10 ml fresh peripheral blood.

The sample was blood. The TCR originated in a woman younger than 45 with Graves' hyperthyroidism. V is TRBV28 and J is TRBJ2-3; the D gene is possibly TRBD2 (5 bases). The CDR3 DNA is TGTGCCAGCAGCACCCAATCGAACGGAGGAGATACGCAGTATTTT. This gives the protein CASSTQSNGGDTQYF.